The 26 T cell receptor beta chains in this list originate from one sample, sequenced in a study of shared clonotypes between healthy human individuals. Generated by immunoSEQ multiplex PCR, the TCRdb table keeps only in-frame clones and is missing some. The sample lists some 1,100,000 clones; approximately 80% were seen once. Material for sequencing was memory CD4+ T cells from PBMCs. Subset given: CD45RA-negative fraction. The origin of the receptors is a man younger than 35 in good health. Some clones in this sample may be carry-over from other donors' samples.

In this sample, this clone turned up a few times. This chain connects TRBV9 to TRBJ1-3, with TRBD1 matching 7 bases. The CDR3 spans 19 residues. The germline V gene encodes CDR1 SGDLS and CDR2 YYNGEE. Losses at the gene ends were 3 bases for V and 0 bases for J; bases not matched to a gene: 15. CDR3 nucleotide sequence: TGTGCCAGCAGCGCACCGACAGGGTCCTCTGAACCCTCTGGAAACACCATATATTTT. Residues: CASSAPTGSSEPSGNTIYF.

This clone was recorded only once. The genes are TRBV2 and TRBJ2-7; 7 bases map to TRBD2. The V gene's germline CDR1 is SNHLY and CDR2 FYNNEI. The CDR3 runs 14 residues. With 4 bases clipped from V and 1 base from J, the junction kept 4 bases outside the gene matches. CDR3 in amino acids: CASSGASGSYEQYF. DNA of the CDR3: TGTGCCAGCAGTGGGGCTAGCGGATCCTACGAGCAGTACTTC.

The V and J genes are TRBV6-5 and TRBJ2-3; TRBD2 matches 7 bases. Germline CDR1 and CDR2: MNHEY and SVGAGI. This CDR3 is 15 amino acids long. V dropped 0 bases and J dropped 6; count of bases not matched to a gene: 6. The CDR3 loop reads CASSYSLAEDDTQYF. The CDR3 DNA follows: TGTGCCAGCAGTTACTCCCTAGCGGAAGATGATACGCAGTATTTT.

This chain joins TRBV20-1 and TRBJ2-1, with D possibly called TRBD1 or TRBD2 (5 bases each). Germline values: CDR1 DFQATT, CDR2 SNEGSKA (reference sequence). This CDR3 is 11 amino acids long. The germline V and J ends were trimmed by 5 bases and 10 bases, with 12 bases remaining between them. DNA for the CDR3: TGCAGTGCTGGCCCCGGGGACGAGCAGTTCTTC. Amino acid sequence: CSAGPGDEQFF.

The chain recombines TRBV18 with TRBJ1-2; no reliable D call. This CDR3 region has 13 residues. The V end was cut by 6 bases, the J end by 4 bases, with 12 bases between. Germline CDR1 and CDR2: KGHSH and LQKENI. In DNA form, the CDR3 reads TGTGCCAGCTCCTCGGCAGAGGGCTATGGCTACACCTTC. The encoded protein is CASSSAEGYGYTF.

The V and J genes are TRBV18 and TRBJ1-4; 7 bases agree with TRBD1. Germline loops: CDR1 KGHSH, CDR2 LQKENI. The J segment lost 5 bases and the V segment lost 0 bases, leaving 3 bases of the junction unmatched. The CDR3 contains 15 residues. The CDR3 region has the DNA TGTGCCAGCTCACCACCGACAGGGCGGAATGAAAAACTGTTTTTT. This gives the protein CASSPPTGRNEKLFF.

The chain employs TRBV5-1 and TRBJ2-5, with D possibly being TRBD2 (5 bases). Trimming shortened V by 2 bases and J by 5 bases, and 16 bases separated the two germline ends. CDR1 is SGHRS, CDR2 YFSETQ, per germline. CDR3 length: 15 residues. The CDR3 here is CASSFQAPSGETQYF. CDR3 DNA: TGCGCCAGCAGCTTCCAAGCTCCCAGCGGTGAGACCCAGTACTTC.

This rearrangement joins TRBV11-2 to TRBJ2-1; 7 positions match TRBD1. V gave up 5 bases and J gave up 11 bases; unmatched junction bases: 12. The CDR3 totals 14 residues. Germline V gene data show CDR1 as SGHAT and CDR2 as FQNNGV. Here the CDR3 DNA reads TGTGCCAGCAGCACCGATTATCCGACAGGGAAGCAGTTCTTC. Translating it yields CASSTDYPTGKQFF.

The J gene is TRBJ2-7, the V gene TRBV10-3; 7 nucleotides agree with TRBD1. With V trimmed by 2 bases and J by 6 bases, 4 bases remained unmatched. Germline V gives CDR1 ENHRY, CDR2 SYGVKD. The CDR3 extends over 13 amino acids. As DNA, the CDR3 is TGTGCCATCAGTGAGATCCCAGGGGGCGAGCAGTACTTC. It yields the protein CAISEIPGGEQYF.

In its sample, this clone was seen many times. This specimen includes other DNA sequences encoding the same CDR3. The V and J genes are TRBV7-2 and TRBJ1-1; D may be TRBD1 (5 bases). The germline V gene encodes CDR1 SGHTA and CDR2 FQGNSA. This CDR3 is 14 amino acids long. V was clipped by 3 bases and J by 1 base, with 9 bases between them. In nucleotides, the CDR3 is TGTGCCAGCAGCTTGAACCAGGGGAACACTGAAGCTTTCTTT. Translation gives CASSLNQGNTEAFF. Based on the CDR3 plus reference TRBV7-2 and TRBJ1-1, the full variable domain is GAGVSQSPSNKVTEKGKDVELRCDPISGHTALYWYRQSLGQGLEFLIYFQGNSAPDKSGLPSDRFSAERTGGSVSTLTIQRTQQEDSAVYLCASSLNQGNTEAFFGQGTRLTVV.

The chain uses TRBV28 and TRBJ2-1; 7 bases match TRBD2. There are 14 residues in the CDR3. Trimming cost V 8 bases and J 4 bases; bases outside gene matches: 8. Germline V CDR1 and CDR2: MDHEN, SYDVKM. The CDR3 reads CASGLTSAYNEQFF. For the CDR3, the DNA is TGTGCCAGCGGACTAACTAGCGCGTACAATGAGCAGTTCTTC.

This rearrangement joins TRBV7-8 to TRBJ2-7; 10 bases align to TRBD2. The V and J ends lost 5 bases and 0 bases, in that order; junction bases with no gene match: 7. Germline CDR1 reads SGHVS; CDR2 reads FQNEAQ. The CDR3 is 16 residues long. The CDR3 loop is CASSASGTSVSYEQYF. The CDR3 nucleotides read TGTGCCAGCAGCGCCTCCGGGACTAGCGTCTCCTACGAGCAGTACTTC. The whole variable domain, remainder taken from reference TRBV7-8 and TRBJ2-7, is GAGVSQSPRYKVAKRGQDVALRCDPISGHVSLFWYQQALGQGPEFLTYFQNEAQLDKSGLPSDRFFAERPEGSVSTLKIQRTQQEDSAVYLCASSASGTSVSYEQYFGPGTRLTVT.

DNA for the CDR3: TGCGCCAGCAGCCTCCTGGGAGCTGGTGTAAGCACAGATACGCAGTATTTT. Encoded protein: CASSLLGAGVSTDTQYF. J is TRBJ2-3 and V is TRBV5-1; weak D call: TRBD2 (5 bases). Germline values: CDR1 SGHRS, CDR2 YFSETQ. Trimming took off 4 bases at V and 0 bases at J, with 18 bases between the two ends. This CDR3 comprises 17 residues.

V gene TRBV2 combines with J gene TRBJ1-1, with a weak D call TRBD1 (5 bases). Trimming left V 4 bases short and J 3 bases short, with 12 bases between. Germline CDR1 reads SNHLY; CDR2 reads FYNNEI. CDR3 size: 14 residues. CDR3: CASSVLTDDTEAFF. CDR3 nucleotides: TGTGCCAGCAGTGTCCTGACAGATGACACTGAAGCTTTCTTT.

This clone came up many times. The chain links TRBV30 to TRBJ1-2; 8 bases are a match to TRBD1. With 1 base clipped from V and 8 bases from J, the junction kept 6 bases outside the gene matches. The CDR3 length is 13 residues. Germline-derived CDR1 and CDR2 are GTSNPN and SVGIG (reference sequence). The CDR3 coding sequence is TGTGCCTGGAGTGCGGACAGGGTAAAAGGCTACACCTTC. Encoded protein: CAWSADRVKGYTF.

The chain has TRBV28 and TRBJ2-7, with 8 bases identical to TRBD2. Germline trimming cut 6 bases from V and 2 bases from J; bases unmatched to any gene: 6. The CDR3 is 14 residues long. The germline V gene encodes CDR1 MDHEN and CDR2 SYDVKM. The CDR3 reads CASRIAGTTYEQYF. The CDR3 coding sequence is TGTGCCAGCAGAATAGCGGGAACCACCTACGAGCAGTACTTC. The full variable domain, its missing parts supplied by reference TRBV28 and TRBJ2-7, is DVKVTQSSRYLVKRTGEKVFLECVQDMDHENMFWYRQDPGLGLRLIYFSYDVKMKEKGDIPEGYSVSREKKERFSLILESASTNQTSMYLCASRIAGTTYEQYFGPGTRLTVT.

The rearrangement links TRBV30 to TRBJ2-7; D is unclear. Trimming cost V 0 bases and J 6 bases, with 12 bases left between them. The CDR3 has 13 amino acids. Germline CDR1 and CDR2: GTSNPN and SVGIG (reference sequence). This chain's CDR3 is CAWSVSFGSEQYF. The CDR3 DNA sequence: TGTGCCTGGAGTGTGTCCTTCGGAAGCGAGCAGTACTTC.

This chain links TRBV4-1 with TRBJ2-7; no clear D gene. V was cut by 1 base and J by 0 bases, with 10 bases left in between. CDR1 is MGHRA and CDR2 is YSYEKL in the germline V gene. The CDR3 runs 15 residues. CDR3 region: CASSQGFQLSYEQYF. CDR3 bases: TGCGCCAGCAGCCAAGGCTTCCAACTCTCCTACGAGCAGTACTTC.

The rearrangement uses TRBV7-2 and TRBJ1-1; no clear D. The ends were cut back, 0 bases at V and 1 base at J, with 6 bases in the middle. The CDR3 consists of 14 residues. Germline CDR1 reads SGHTA; CDR2 reads FQGNSA. Here the CDR3 reads CASSLASANTEAFF. The CDR3 nucleotides are TGTGCCAGCAGCTTAGCGTCGGCGAACACTGAAGCTTTCTTT.

The sample holds many counts of this clone. The chain couples TRBV5-1 to TRBJ1-5; possibly TRBD1 for D (6 bases). The CDR3 consists of 13 residues. Germline lookup yields CDR1 SGHRS and CDR2 YFSETQ. Trimming removed 4 bases at V and 5 bases at J, with 10 bases between. The CDR3 DNA sequence: TGCGCCAGCAGCGAGAACAGGGATCAGCCCCAGCATTTT. It yields the protein CASSENRDQPQHF.

The chain uses TRBV18 and TRBJ2-6; D remains unclear. This CDR3 has 14 amino acids. Per the germline V gene, CDR1 is KGHSH and CDR2 is LQKENI. V was clipped by 4 bases and J by 6 bases, with 10 bases between them. The CDR3 protein is CASSHGVPANVLTF. The DNA for the CDR3 is TGTGCCAGCTCACACGGAGTCCCGGCCAACGTCCTGACTTTC.

As concerns this clone: Different DNA sequences within this sample yield the same CDR3. The chain is built from TRBV13 and TRBJ1-1; 9 positions agree with TRBD1. CDR3 length: 15 amino acids. The J segment lost 5 bases and the V segment lost 4 bases, leaving 8 bases of the junction unmatched. CDR1 PRHDT and CDR2 FYEKMQ come from the germline V gene (reference sequence). The CDR3 region is CASSWGDRGRTEAFF. The CDR3, as DNA: TGTGCCAGCAGCTGGGGTGACAGGGGGAGAACTGAAGCTTTCTTT.

In the case of this clone: The same CDR3 can be traced to other DNA sequences in this sample. The V and J genes are TRBV10-3 and TRBJ2-5; 7 nucleotides line up with TRBD1. The CDR3 covers 12 residues. Losses at the gene ends were 9 bases for V and 3 bases for J; bases not matched to a gene: 4. Germline-derived CDR1 and CDR2 are ENHRY and SYGVKD. In DNA, the CDR3 is TGTGCCATAGGGGGCAGCGAAGAGACCCAGTACTTC. This codes for CAIGGSEETQYF.

The rearrangement joins TRBV4-2 to TRBJ2-2, with 9 bases fitting TRBD1. Germline trimming cut 0 bases from V and 1 base from J; bases unmatched to any gene: 9. The CDR3 has 19 amino acids. Germline assignment: CDR1 LGHNA and CDR2 YNFKEQ. CDR3 bases: TGTGCCAGCAGCCAAGACCGGACAGGGGCTACCCAGAACACCGGGGAGCTGTTTTTT. The encoded protein is CASSQDRTGATQNTGELFF.

J is TRBJ2-7 and V is TRBV18; no firm D call. This CDR3 is 14 amino acids long. V dropped 6 bases and J dropped 1 base, with 13 bases sitting between them. The germline CDR1 and CDR2 sequences are KGHSH and LQKENI. The CDR3 sequence is CASSWTENSYEQYF. CDR3 DNA sequence: TGTGCCAGCTCTTGGACGGAGAATTCCTACGAGCAGTACTTC.

The genes are TRBV5-4 and TRBJ2-3, with D tentatively TRBD1 or TRBD2 (5 bases each). The V end was cut by 4 bases, the J end by 6 bases, with 21 bases between. The germline V gene encodes CDR1 SGHNT and CDR2 YYREEE (reference sequence). This CDR3 region has 16 residues. The CDR3 region is CASSPTGPSFRDTQYF. Here the CDR3 DNA reads TGTGCCAGCAGCCCCACGGGACCGTCCTTTAGGGATACGCAGTATTTT.